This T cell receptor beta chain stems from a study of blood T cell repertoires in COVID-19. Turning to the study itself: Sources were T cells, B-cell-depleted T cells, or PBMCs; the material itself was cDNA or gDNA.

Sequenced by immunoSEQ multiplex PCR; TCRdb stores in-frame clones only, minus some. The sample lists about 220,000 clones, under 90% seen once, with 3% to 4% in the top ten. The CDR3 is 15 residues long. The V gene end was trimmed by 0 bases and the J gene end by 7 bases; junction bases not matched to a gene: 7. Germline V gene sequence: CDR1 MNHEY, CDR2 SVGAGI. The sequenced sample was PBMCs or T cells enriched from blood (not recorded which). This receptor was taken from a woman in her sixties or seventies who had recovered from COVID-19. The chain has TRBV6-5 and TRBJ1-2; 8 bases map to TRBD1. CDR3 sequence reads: CASSYSATGAGGYTF. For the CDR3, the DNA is TGTGCCAGCAGTTACTCCGCGACAGGGGCGGGTGGCTACACCTTC.